One T cell receptor (beta chain) is described in this entry. These data come from a study of CD8+ T cells in alopecia areata. As for treatment: oral pan-JAK inhibitor, 5-10 mg twice daily. CDR3 length: 16 residues. Between the trimmed V and J ends, which lost 0 bases and 1 base, there was a span of 11 bases. Germline V gives CDR1 SGHVS, CDR2 FNYEAQ. As the sequencing template, cDNA was produced by extracting RNA and reverse transcribing it. Produced via immunoSEQ multiplex PCR; TCRdb's table is partial and in-frame only. This sample has 270,000 or so clones, with roughly 60% found just once. V and J are TRBV7-6 and TRBJ2-3, with D tentatively TRBD2 (6 bases). Source: CD4+ T cells sorted from blood, taken at week 24, from a patient treated with tofacitinib. The TCR originated in a human donor with alopecia areata. DNA for the CDR3: TGTGCCAGCAGCTTAGCCCTAGGAGGGGGCACAGATACGCAGTATTTT. This encodes CASSLALGGGTDTQYF.